The clone carrying this T cell receptor beta chain has more than one count but fewer than ten. The antigen remains undetermined. This specimen comes from a study of T-cell reconstitution after alpha-beta-depleted transplantation in children. Unique molecular identifiers were used in preparing the TCRbeta library. TCRdb passed the PCR reads through MiXCR, listing each CDR3 protein once. The repertoire holds about 400,000 distinct CDR3 sequences, with 15% to 20% as singletons. Notes on the study in general: About two months after transplant, alpha-beta T cells reportedly came from several hundred expanded graft clones. T-cell numbers and diversity, one year after transplant, stemmed largely from T cells that were newly produced. Day-60 TCRbeta diversity that was high in some patients was derived from surviving recipient T cells and thymic progenitors.

The CDR3 has 16 amino acids. V was clipped by 1 base and J by 12 bases, with 22 bases between them. Germline V gene sequence: CDR1 SEHNR, CDR2 FQNEAQ (reference sequence). This sequence was found in a boy in the first two years of life who had a stem cell transplant for Wiskott-Aldrich syndrome, so the T cells may come from the graft donor. Sequenced here: PBMCs, mostly from graft donor cells, sampled 360 days after TCRalphabeta/CD19-depleted stem cell transplant. The chain has TRBV7-9 and TRBJ2-4; the D gene could be TRBD1 or TRBD2 (5 bases each). The CDR3 loop reads CASSLDGAGSGLHQYF. The CDR3 DNA is TGTGCCAGCAGCTTAGATGGGGCTGGGTCGGGGCTCCATCAGTACTTC.